The 27 T cell receptor beta chains below come from one sample, sequenced in a study of beta chain features in type 1 diabetes. Expressed TCRB transcripts were sequenced after all isolated RNA was converted to cDNA. Sequencing used immunoSEQ multiplex PCR; TCRdb keeps in-frame clones, though not all of them. The sample lists over 120,000 clones; more than 9% were seen once. The sample was naive CD4+ T cells from blood. The receptors here all came from a man younger than 35 in good health.

As to this clone: Other DNA sequences from this sample encode an identical CDR3 as well. The rearrangement uses TRBV9 and TRBJ2-7, with D possibly being TRBD1 (6 bases). The CDR3 spans 14 residues. The V and J ends lost 1 base and 0 bases respectively, with 8 bases between them. The V gene's germline CDR1 is SGDLS and CDR2 YYNGEE. The DNA of the CDR3 is TGTGCCAGCAGCGTACAGGGGAGCTCCTACGAGCAGTACTTC. Protein sequence: CASSVQGSSYEQYF. Supplemented by reference TRBV9 and TRBJ2-7, the full variable domain reads DSGVTQTPKHLITATGQRVTLRCSPRSGDLSVYWYQQSLDQGLQFLIQYYNGEERAKGNILERFSAQQFPDLHSELNLSSLELGDSALYFCASSVQGSSYEQYFGPGTRLTVT.

The chain recombines TRBV6-5 with TRBJ2-5, with 9 bases that match TRBD2. The CDR3 sequence is 15 residues long. Germline V CDR1 and CDR2: MNHEY, SVGAGI. After removal of 2 bases from V and 6 bases from J, the junction contained 7 bases not matched to a gene. CDR3 protein: CASSYAGTSKQTQYF. Written as DNA, the CDR3 is TGTGCCAGCAGTTACGCCGGGACTAGCAAGCAGACCCAGTACTTC.

The V gene is TRBV5-1, the J gene TRBJ2-7; 10 bases are shared with TRBD1. The J segment lost 6 bases and the V segment lost 0 bases, leaving 0 bases of the junction unmatched. From germline, CDR1 is SGHRS and CDR2 YFSETQ. The CDR3 covers 13 residues. The CDR3 region has the DNA TGCGCCAGCAGCTTGGGGGACAGGGGCGAGCAGTACTTC. Protein product: CASSLGDRGEQYF.

This clone was observed a handful of times. The chain uses TRBV27 and TRBJ1-2; D is undetermined. There are 14 residues in the CDR3. The V end was cut by 3 bases, the J end by 8 bases, with 16 bases between. Germline V gene sequence: CDR1 MNHEY, CDR2 SMNVEV (reference sequence). This CDR3 reads CASSFSLSAQGYTF. Written as DNA, the CDR3 is TGTGCCAGCAGTTTCTCGTTAAGCGCCCAAGGCTACACCTTC.

This clone was observed a handful of times. J is TRBJ1-2 and V is TRBV9; D is possibly TRBD1 (6 bases). Germline CDR1 and CDR2: SGDLS and YYNGEE. The CDR3 contains 14 residues. The V end lost 0 bases, the J end lost 12 bases, and 18 bases lay between the germline ends. The CDR3 region has the DNA TGTGCCAGCAGCGTAGCAGGGGACCCTATGGGCCACACCTTC. Protein sequence: CASSVAGDPMGHTF.

This clone has just a few counts. The CDR3 region is CASSALRDTSYEQYF. The CDR3 DNA reads as TGTGCCAGCAGTGCCCTCCGGGACACCTCCTACGAGCAGTACTTC. The genes are TRBV9 and TRBJ2-7; D might be TRBD1 (6 bases). There are 15 residues in the CDR3. Per germline, CDR1 SGDLS and CDR2 YYNGEE. V was cut by 5 bases and J by 0 bases, with 15 bases left in between.

There are a few counts of this clone. CDR3 sequence: CASSDRVLEETQYF. The CDR3 DNA follows: TGTGCCAGTAGCGACAGGGTTTTAGAGGAGACCCAGTACTTC. The chain employs TRBV19 and TRBJ2-5; 7 bases agree with TRBD1. The CDR3 is 14 amino acids. CDR1 is LNHDA and CDR2 is SQIVND in the germline V gene (reference sequence). V was pared by 6 bases and J by 5 bases, with 9 bases of the junction left unmatched.

V is TRBV7-6 and J is TRBJ2-1; 8 nucleotides line up with TRBD2. The CDR3 runs 15 residues. V lost 1 base to trimming and J lost 6 bases; unmatched junction nucleotides: 5. The germline V gene has CDR1 SGHVS and CDR2 FNYEAQ. CDR3 amino acids: CASSLGQAGVNEQFF. CDR3 sequence (DNA): TGTGCCAGCAGCTTAGGACAAGCGGGGGTCAATGAGCAGTTCTTC.

V and J are TRBV5-4 and TRBJ1-4; 7 positions agree with TRBD1. Per the germline V gene, CDR1 is SGHNT and CDR2 is YYREEE (reference sequence). The CDR3 length is 17 residues. V gave up 1 base and J gave up 5 bases; unmatched junction bases: 11. The CDR3 spells CASSLRGYRGGNEKLFF. CDR3 nucleotide sequence: TGTGCCAGCAGCTTGCGCGGATACAGGGGCGGGAATGAAAAACTGTTTTTT. The complete variable domain, with remaining parts taken from reference TRBV5-4 and TRBJ1-4, reads ETGVTQSPTHLIKTRGQQVTLRCSSQSGHNTVSWYQQALGQGPQFIFQYYREEENGRGNFPPRFSGLQFPNYSSELNVNALELDDSALYLCASSLRGYRGGNEKLFFGSGTQLSVL.

This clone appeared a few times. The rearrangement links TRBV2 to TRBJ2-2, with D possibly matching TRBD1 (5 bases). The CDR3 is 14 residues long. Germline V gene sequence: CDR1 SNHLY, CDR2 FYNNEI. With 6 bases removed from V and 0 bases from J, the gap between germline ends came to 8 bases. CDR3 nucleotide sequence: TGTGCCAGCAGACCGACAGCGAACACCGGGGAGCTGTTTTTT. Translated, it gives CASRPTANTGELFF.

The table lists this clone with a few counts. This chain uses TRBV5-4 with TRBJ1-2, with D perhaps matching TRBD1 (6 bases). Germline assignment: CDR1 SGHNT and CDR2 YYREEE (reference sequence). V was trimmed by 0 bases and J by 4 bases, leaving 10 bases between them. The CDR3 is 14 residues long. The CDR3 region is CASSLVTRGYGYTF. CDR3 in DNA: TGTGCCAGCAGCTTGGTAACCAGGGGCTATGGCTACACCTTC.

The DNA of the CDR3 is TGTGCCAGCAGCGTAATTGGGACAGGGGGCGCGAATGAAAAACTGTTTTTT. Translated: CASSVIGTGGANEKLFF. The chain links TRBV9 to TRBJ1-4; TRBD1 matches 12 bases. The ends lost 1 base at V and 5 bases at J; junction bases unmatched: 6. The CDR3 covers 17 residues. Looked up from germline, CDR1 is SGDLS and CDR2 is YYNGEE.

The table lists this clone with a few counts. V and J are TRBV9 and TRBJ2-3; TRBD2 agrees at 13 bases. The junction had 2 bases not matched to a gene; V was cut back by 3 bases and J by 4 bases. Germline-derived CDR1 and CDR2 are SGDLS and YYNGEE. The CDR3 is 15 residues long. The CDR3 loop is CASSELAGGADTQYF. CDR3 coding DNA: TGTGCCAGCAGCGAACTAGCGGGGGGGGCAGATACGCAGTATTTT. Full variable domain (outside the CDR3, taken from reference TRBV9 and TRBJ2-3): DSGVTQTPKHLITATGQRVTLRCSPRSGDLSVYWYQQSLDQGLQFLIQYYNGEERAKGNILERFSAQQFPDLHSELNLSSLELGDSALYFCASSELAGGADTQYFGPGTRLTVL.

This clone was counted between two and nine times. The J gene is TRBJ2-7, the V gene TRBV7-2; 12 bases line up with TRBD1. Germline V lookup: CDR1 SGHTA, CDR2 FQGNSA. The V gene end was trimmed by 5 bases and the J gene end by 6 bases; junction bases not matched to a gene: 8. CDR3 length: 15 residues. CDR3 region: CASSDWDRGPREQYF. The CDR3 region has the DNA TGTGCCAGCAGCGACTGGGACAGGGGGCCGCGCGAGCAGTACTTC.

This clone was counted only a few times. The CDR3 loop is CASGRDSPLGYGYTF. CDR3 nucleotide sequence: TGTGCCAGCGGCCGGGACAGTCCATTAGGGTATGGCTACACCTTC. V and J are TRBV6-5 and TRBJ1-2; 7 positions agree with TRBD1. J was trimmed by 5 bases and V by 8 bases; bases with no gene match: 14. CDR1 MNHEY and CDR2 SVGAGI come from the germline V gene. This CDR3 spans 15 amino acids.

V gene TRBV9 combines with J gene TRBJ1-6; 12 bases match TRBD1. The trim removed 3 bases at V and 10 bases at J, leaving 5 bases unmatched. The CDR3 loop spans 15 amino acids. Germline CDR1 reads SGDLS; CDR2 reads YYNGEE. The CDR3 DNA reads TGTGCCAGCAGCGCCGGGACAGGGGGCTTATCACCCCTCCACTTT. As protein: CASSAGTGGLSPLHF. Drawing the rest from reference TRBV9 and TRBJ1-6, the complete variable domain is DSGVTQTPKHLITATGQRVTLRCSPRSGDLSVYWYQQSLDQGLQFLIQYYNGEERAKGNILERFSAQQFPDLHSELNLSSLELGDSALYFCASSAGTGGLSPLHFGNGTRLTVT.

This clone appeared a few times. Sequence at one end of the junction differs from germline and may be a read error. This chain uses TRBV9 with TRBJ2-3; 8 bases agree with TRBD2. There are 15 residues in the CDR3. Germline CDR1 reads SGDLS; CDR2 reads YYNGEE. The CDR3 spells CASSVRGGEPDTLYF. The CDR3 DNA follows: TGTGCCAGCAGCGTACGGGGGGGGGAACCTGATACGCTGTATTTT. The full variable domain, its missing parts supplied by reference TRBV9 and TRBJ2-3, is DSGVTQTPKHLITATGQRVTLRCSPRSGDLSVYWYQQSLDQGLQFLIQYYNGEERAKGNILERFSAQQFPDLHSELNLSSLELGDSALYFCASSVRGGEPDTLYFGPGTRLTVL.

The V and J genes are TRBV19 and TRBJ2-1; TRBD2 matches 8 bases. This CDR3 contains 16 residues. Germline lookup yields CDR1 LNHDA and CDR2 SQIVND (reference sequence). Unmatched junction bases numbered 9, after V lost 7 bases and J lost 1 base. This CDR3 is CASKGRLAGSYNEQFF. CDR3 DNA sequence: TGTGCCAGTAAAGGTAGGCTAGCGGGTTCCTACAATGAGCAGTTCTTC.

This clone was detected many times. The rearrangement joins TRBV30 to TRBJ2-7, with D unresolved. The CDR3 length is 13 residues. Germline CDR1 GTSNPN, CDR2 SVGIG (reference sequence). Between the trimmed V and J ends, which lost 2 bases and 1 base, there was a span of 9 bases. The CDR3 loop is CAWSPFYSYEQYF. CDR3 sequence (DNA): TGTGCCTGGAGTCCCTTCTATTCCTACGAGCAGTACTTC. The full variable domain, with the rest looked up from reference TRBV30 and TRBJ2-7, is SQTIHQWPATLVQPVGSPLSLECTVEGTSNPNLYWYRQAAGRGLQLLFYSVGIGQISSEVPQNLSASRPQDRQFILSSKKLLLSDSGFYLCAWSPFYSYEQYFGPGTRLTVT.

The V and J genes are TRBV29-1 and TRBJ2-1; 7 bases align to TRBD1. The CDR3 covers 13 residues. The V segment lost 7 bases and the J segment 7 bases; nucleotides outside the gene matches: 10. Germline V CDR1 and CDR2: SQVTM, ANQGSEA. In DNA, the CDR3 is TGCAGCGGCGAGGGGGCAGGGGGAAATGAGCAGTTCTTC. Translated: CSGEGAGGNEQFF.

At least ten counts were recorded for this clone. The chain links TRBV23-1 to TRBJ2-7; D is undetermined. TRBV23-1 is treated as an ORF (open reading frame) with a function not yet certain. The ends were cut back, 3 bases at V and 0 bases at J, with 15 bases in the middle. The CDR3 has 16 residues. The CDR3 DNA reads as TGCGCCAGCAGTCATTATGGGCAGAGTATCTCCTACGAGCAGTACTTC. It specifies CASSHYGQSISYEQYF.

This clone was counted between two and nine times. This chain connects TRBV11-2 to TRBJ2-5; TRBD1 aligns across 9 bases. This CDR3 is 15 amino acids long. The V segment lost 5 bases and the J segment 4 bases; nucleotides outside the gene matches: 8. The germline CDR1 and CDR2 sequences are SGHAT and FQNNGV. CDR3 sequence: CASSPIQGAGETQYF. The CDR3 DNA follows: TGTGCCAGCAGCCCAATACAGGGGGCGGGAGAGACCCAGTACTTC. The whole variable domain, remainder taken from reference TRBV11-2 and TRBJ2-5, is EAGVAQSPRYKIIEKRQSVAFWCNPISGHATLYWYQQILGQGPKLLIQFQNNGVVDDSQLPKDRFSAERLKGVDSTLKIQPAKLEDSAVYLCASSPIQGAGETQYFGPGTRLLVL.

This clone was observed a handful of times. The chain links TRBV18 to TRBJ2-1, with TRBD1 identical over 7 bases. The CDR3 has 15 amino acids. After removal of 2 bases from V and 1 base from J, the junction contained 2 bases not matched to a gene. Looked up from germline, CDR1 is KGHSH and CDR2 is LQKENI. CDR3 DNA: TGTGCCAGCTCACCAACGACAGGGTCCTACAATGAGCAGTTCTTC. This sequence encodes CASSPTTGSYNEQFF.

DNA for the CDR3: TGTGCCAGCTCAAGATCCGGGACACCTAGCAATCAGCCCCAGCATTTT. This sequence encodes CASSRSGTPSNQPQHF. The V and J genes are TRBV18 and TRBJ1-5; the D gene is possibly TRBD1 (6 bases). Germline CDR1 and CDR2: KGHSH and LQKENI. The CDR3 loop spans 16 amino acids. Trimming took 5 bases from V and 0 from J, leaving 14 bases between them.

The chain combines TRBV27 with TRBJ2-3; D gene ambiguous. V lost 7 bases and J 4 bases, leaving 9 bases between the germline ends. CDR1 and CDR2 (germline): MNHEY, SMNVEV (reference sequence). The CDR3 totals 12 residues. DNA of the CDR3: TGTGCCAGCATCAACCCAGCAGATACGCAGTATTTT. Its translation: CASINPADTQYF.

Concerning this clone: Other nucleotide sequences in the sample specify the same CDR3. The chain carries TRBV7-3 and TRBJ2-5; TRBD1 matches 12 bases. The germline gives CDR1 SGHTA, CDR2 FQGTGA. The CDR3 spans 17 residues. V lost 5 bases to trimming and J lost 3 bases; unmatched junction nucleotides: 10. This CDR3 reads CASSLSGQGAVKETQYF. CDR3 in DNA: TGTGCCAGCAGCCTATCGGGACAGGGGGCGGTAAAAGAGACCCAGTACTTC.

The rearrangement uses TRBV27 and TRBJ2-3; D perhaps matches TRBD2 (6 bases). This CDR3 spans 15 amino acids. Per germline, CDR1 MNHEY and CDR2 SMNVEV (reference sequence). V lost 5 bases and J 1 base, leaving 13 bases between the germline ends. The DNA for the CDR3 is TGTGCCAGCAGTCCCCCTGGCGGGGGCACAGATACGCAGTATTTT. This sequence encodes CASSPPGGGTDTQYF.